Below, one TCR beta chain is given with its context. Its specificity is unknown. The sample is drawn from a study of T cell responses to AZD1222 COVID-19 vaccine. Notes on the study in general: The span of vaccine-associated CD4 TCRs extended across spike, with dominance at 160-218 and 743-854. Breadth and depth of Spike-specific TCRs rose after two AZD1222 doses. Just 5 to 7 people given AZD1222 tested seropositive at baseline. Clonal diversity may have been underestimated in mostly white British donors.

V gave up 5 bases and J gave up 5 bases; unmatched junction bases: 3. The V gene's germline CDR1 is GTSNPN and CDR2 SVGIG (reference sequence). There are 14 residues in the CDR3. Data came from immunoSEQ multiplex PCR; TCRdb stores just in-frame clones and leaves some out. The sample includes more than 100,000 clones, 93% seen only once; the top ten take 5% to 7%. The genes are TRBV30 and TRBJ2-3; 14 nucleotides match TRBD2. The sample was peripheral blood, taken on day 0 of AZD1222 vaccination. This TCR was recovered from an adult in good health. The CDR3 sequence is CAWGLAGGIDTQYF. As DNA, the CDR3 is TGTGCCTGGGGACTAGCGGGGGGTATAGATACGCAGTATTTT.